The clone carrying this TCR beta chain has at least ten counts. Its antigen is not identified. The entry originates in a study of neurological immune-mediated disorders. Study-level findings and limits: Phylogenetically, 18 of 34 multiple sclerosis patients' repertoires fell into one related-CDR3 cluster, a possible signature.

The team produced cDNA through 5'RACE using 10-nucleotide random UMIs. Every sequencing run returned over 170 million TCR-beta sequences, which were derived from 15-18 subjects. TCRdb analysed the 5' RACE reads with MiXCR anew, one entry per CDR3 protein. The sample records some 66,000 distinct CDR3 sequences, 4.5% being singletons. This CDR3 is 15 amino acids long. Trimming took 2 bases from V and 2 from J, leaving 10 bases between them. From germline, CDR1 is SGHRS and CDR2 YFSETQ. The specimen sequenced was PBMCs. The chain is built from TRBV5-1 and TRBJ2-2; possible D gene TRBD1, 6 bases. This clonotype was sampled from a man in his thirties or forties with multiple sclerosis. The CDR3 DNA reads as TGCGCCAGCAGCTTAAGGACAGCTAACACCGGGGAGCTGTTTTTT. It yields the protein CASSLRTANTGELFF.